This T cell receptor beta chain appears in the sequencing data of a study of blood T cell repertoires in COVID-19. Study-level information: Donors in the United States, Italy and Spain gave samples during acute or convalescent COVID-19.

CDR1 and CDR2 from the germline V gene are KGHSH and LQKENI. The CDR3 extends over 16 amino acids. V gave up 2 bases and J gave up 0 bases, with 8 bases separating them. In the original processing: It was from reference gene primer amplification that nucleated cell counts were estimated. Clones were read by immunoSEQ multiplex PCR, and TCRdb kept only the in-frame ones, dropping some. Clone size and the V and J calls come from that table; the DNA yielded D and trimming. The sample consists of tens of thousands of clones, 70% to 85% of them appearing once. This clonotype was obtained from a man aged 60 to 69 with acute or convalescent COVID-19. Sample: peripheral blood. The V call is TRBV18, the J call TRBJ1-6, with D uncertain. CDR3 protein: CASSPGESSYNSPLHF. The CDR3 DNA follows: TGTGCCAGCTCACCAGGAGAAAGCTCCTATAATTCACCCCTCCACTTT.